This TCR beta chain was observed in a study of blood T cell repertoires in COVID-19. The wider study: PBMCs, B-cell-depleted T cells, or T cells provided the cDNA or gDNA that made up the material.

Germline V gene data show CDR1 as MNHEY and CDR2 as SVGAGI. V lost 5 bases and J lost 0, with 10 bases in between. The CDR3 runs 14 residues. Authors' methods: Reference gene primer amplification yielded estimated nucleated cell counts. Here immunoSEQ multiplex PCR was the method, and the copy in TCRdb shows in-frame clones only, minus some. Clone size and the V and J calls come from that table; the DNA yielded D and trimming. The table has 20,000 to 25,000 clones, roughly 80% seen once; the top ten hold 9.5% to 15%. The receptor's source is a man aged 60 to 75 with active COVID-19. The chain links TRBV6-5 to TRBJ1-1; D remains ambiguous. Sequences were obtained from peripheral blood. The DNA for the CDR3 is TGTGCCAGCAGTACAAATCTTATGAACACTGAAGCTTTCTTT. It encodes CASSTNLMNTEAFF.